One and the same sample provided the 13 T cell receptor beta chains below, sequenced in a study of blood T cell repertoires in COVID-19. TCRdb keeps only in-frame clones here, not all; method: immunoSEQ multiplex PCR. The sample carries fewer than 200,000 clones, about four fifths recorded once. The sequenced material came from PBMCs or T cells enriched from blood (not recorded which). The receptors here all came from a woman aged 45 to 65 in a cohort exposed to, infected with or recovered from COVID-19 (not recorded which).

The rearrangement joins TRBV29-1 to TRBJ2-7, with D perhaps matching TRBD1 (6 bases). Deletions cut 2 bases from V and 0 bases from J, with 17 bases between. The CDR3 is 16 residues long. Germline V lookup: CDR1 SQVTM, CDR2 ANQGSEA. CDR3 loop: CSVELPKTGHSYEQYF. In nucleotides, the CDR3 is TGCAGCGTTGAACTACCTAAGACAGGTCACTCCTACGAGCAGTACTTC.

J is TRBJ2-5 and V is TRBV28, with D possibly TRBD2 on 7 matching bases. V gave up 6 bases and J gave up 1 base, with 21 bases separating them. CDR1 is MDHEN, CDR2 SYDVKM, per germline. The CDR3 length is 17 residues. CDR3 region: CASSLEGGELGQETQYF. CDR3 DNA: TGTGCCAGCAGCTTAGAGGGGGGGGAACTGGGCCAAGAGACCCAGTACTTC.

The chain joins TRBV9 to TRBJ2-7; 7 nucleotides agree with TRBD1. After removal of 3 bases from V and 2 bases from J, the junction contained 5 bases not matched to a gene. The CDR3 is 14 residues long. Germline CDR1 is SGDLS and CDR2 is YYNGEE. This chain's CDR3 is CASSEGQGAYEQYF. The DNA of the CDR3 is TGTGCCAGCAGCGAGGGGCAGGGGGCCTACGAGCAGTACTTC.

The chain is built from TRBV12-2 and TRBJ2-2; TRBD2 reflects the table's D call only, with no check against the DNA. TRBV12-2 constitutes a pseudogene. There are 24 residues in the CDR3. In nucleotides, the CDR3 is TGTGCAAGTCGCTTCGCCAAGCCGTTTTGGTGGGCTAGCGGGAGGGCGGGAAGCACCGGGGAGCTGTTTTTT. Protein sequence: CASRFAKPFWWASGRAGSTGELFF.

The gene calls are TRBV2 and TRBJ1-1, with 7 bases aligning to TRBD1. Germline V gene data show CDR1 as SNHLY and CDR2 as FYNNEI. Unmatched junction bases numbered 8, after V lost 5 bases and J lost 5 bases. The CDR3 covers 14 residues. CDR3 sequence reads: CASSPTGIGTEAFF. CDR3 nucleotide sequence: TGTGCCAGCAGTCCGACAGGGATAGGGACTGAAGCTTTCTTT.

V gene TRBV7-9 combines with J gene TRBJ2-5, with D tentatively TRBD1 (6 bases). This CDR3 is 17 amino acids long. The V end was cut by 4 bases, the J end by 0 bases, with 18 bases between. The germline gives CDR1 SEHNR, CDR2 FQNEAQ (reference sequence). The CDR3 bases are TGTGCCAGCAGCTCCCGACAGGAAATTACACACCAAGAGACCCAGTACTTC. Translated, it gives CASSSRQEITHQETQYF. Full variable domain (remainder filled in from reference TRBV7-9 and TRBJ2-5): DTGVSQNPRHKITKRGQNVTFRCDPISEHNRLYWYRQTLGQGPEFLTYFQNEAQLEKSRLLSDRFSAERPKGSFSTLEIQRTEQGDSAMYLCASSSRQEITHQETQYFGPGTRLLVL.

CDR3 sequence: CASKSAQGLYEQYF. CDR3 bases: TGTGCCAGTAAATCAGCACAGGGCCTCTACGAGCAGTACTTC. The chain joins TRBV28 to TRBJ2-7; D is perhaps TRBD1 (6 bases). The CDR3 is 14 residues long. CDR1 and CDR2 from the germline V gene are MDHEN and SYDVKM. The V end lost 9 bases, the J end lost 3 bases, and 18 bases lay between the germline ends.

This clone was observed once. J is TRBJ2-1 and V is TRBV14; no clear D gene. There are 14 residues in the CDR3. The germline V gene has CDR1 SGHDN and CDR2 FVKESK. Trimming left V 4 bases short and J 9 bases short, with 16 bases between. CDR3 residues: CASSPRLNPSEQFF. The CDR3 DNA reads TGTGCCAGCAGCCCCAGACTTAATCCTAGTGAGCAGTTCTTC.

The J gene is TRBJ2-2, the V gene TRBV11-3; 8 bases agree with TRBD1. Germline loops: CDR1 SGHNT, CDR2 YENEEA. The CDR3 runs to 16 residues. The junction had 9 bases not matched to a gene; V was cut back by 5 bases and J by 4 bases. The CDR3 coding sequence is TGTGCCAGCAGCCCACTAGGACAGGGAGCCACCGGGGAGCTGTTTTTT. It translates to CASSPLGQGATGELFF.

This clone was seen only a few times. This chain joins TRBV28 and TRBJ2-2; 9 nucleotides align to TRBD1. CDR1 MDHEN and CDR2 SYDVKM come from the germline V gene. The J segment lost 6 bases and the V segment lost 5 bases, leaving 10 bases of the junction unmatched. There are 16 residues in the CDR3. In nucleotides, the CDR3 is TGTGCCAGCAGTCCTCTTGGGACAGGGACGCCCGGGGAGCTGTTTTTT. Protein: CASSPLGTGTPGELFF.

V gene TRBV5-5 combines with J gene TRBJ1-5, with TRBD1 matching over 12 bases. This CDR3 has 15 amino acids. V shed 4 bases, J shed 5 bases, and the junction held 4 bases outside the gene matches. Germline V CDR1 and CDR2: SGHKS, YYEKEE (reference sequence). The CDR3: CASSTGTGGYQPQHF. In DNA, the CDR3 is TGTGCCAGCAGCACCGGGACAGGGGGCTATCAGCCCCAGCATTTT.

The V gene is TRBV7-2, the J gene TRBJ1-4; 12 nucleotides align to TRBD1. CDR1 and CDR2 (germline): SGHTA, FQGNSA. The CDR3 spans 19 residues. V shed 2 bases, J shed 4 bases, and the junction held 11 bases outside the gene matches. CDR3 region: CASSLFFGTGGAGNEKLFF. In DNA form, the CDR3 reads TGTGCCAGCAGCTTATTTTTCGGGACAGGGGGCGCCGGTAATGAAAAACTGTTTTTT.

In its sample, this clone was seen once. The rearrangement links TRBV18 to TRBJ1-6; D not certain. Germline V gives CDR1 KGHSH, CDR2 LQKENI. Trimming removed 1 base at V and 7 bases at J, with 14 bases between. The CDR3 contains 16 residues. CDR3 nucleotide sequence: TGTGCCAGCTCACCACGGGCCGGGATCGAAAATTCACCCCTCCACTTT. Amino acid sequence: CASSPRAGIENSPLHF.